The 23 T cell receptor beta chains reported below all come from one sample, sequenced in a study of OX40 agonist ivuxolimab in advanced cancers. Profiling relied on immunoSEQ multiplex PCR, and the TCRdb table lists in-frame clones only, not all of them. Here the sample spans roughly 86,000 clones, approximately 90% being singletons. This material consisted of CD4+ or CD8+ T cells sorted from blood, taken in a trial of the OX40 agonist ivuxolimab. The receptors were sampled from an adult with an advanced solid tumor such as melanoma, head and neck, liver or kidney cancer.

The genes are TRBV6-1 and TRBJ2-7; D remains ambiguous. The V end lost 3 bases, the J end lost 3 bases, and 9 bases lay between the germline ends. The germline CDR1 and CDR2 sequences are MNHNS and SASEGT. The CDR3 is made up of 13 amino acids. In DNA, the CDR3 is TGTGCCAGCAGTGATGGGGTGATCTACGAGCAGTACTTC. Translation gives CASSDGVIYEQYF.

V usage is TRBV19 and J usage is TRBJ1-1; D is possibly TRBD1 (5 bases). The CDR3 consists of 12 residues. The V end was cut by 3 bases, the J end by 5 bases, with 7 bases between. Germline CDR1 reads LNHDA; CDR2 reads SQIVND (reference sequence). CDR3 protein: CASSMGGTEAFF. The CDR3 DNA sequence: TGTGCCAGTAGTATGGGGGGGACTGAAGCTTTCTTT.

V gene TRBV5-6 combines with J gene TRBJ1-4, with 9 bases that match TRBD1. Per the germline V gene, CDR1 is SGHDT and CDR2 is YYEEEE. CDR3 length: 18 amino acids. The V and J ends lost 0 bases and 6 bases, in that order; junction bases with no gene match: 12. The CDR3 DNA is TGTGCCAGCAGCTTGGCACCGGGACAGGGTGAGTCGTATGAAAAACTGTTTTTT. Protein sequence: CASSLAPGQGESYEKLFF. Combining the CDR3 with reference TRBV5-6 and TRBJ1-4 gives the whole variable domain DAGVTQSPTHLIKTRGQQVTLRCSPKSGHDTVSWYQQALGQGPQFIFQYYEEEERQRGNFPDRFSGHQFPNYSSELNVNALLLGDSALYLCASSLAPGQGESYEKLFFGSGTQLSVL.

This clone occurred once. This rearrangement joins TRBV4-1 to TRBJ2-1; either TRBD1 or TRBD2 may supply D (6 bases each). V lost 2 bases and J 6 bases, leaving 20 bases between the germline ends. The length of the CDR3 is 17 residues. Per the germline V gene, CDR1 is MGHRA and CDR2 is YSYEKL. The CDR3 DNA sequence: TGCGCCAGCAGCCAAAGGGGGGCGTACGGGAAAATCAATGAGCAGTTCTTC. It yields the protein CASSQRGAYGKINEQFF.

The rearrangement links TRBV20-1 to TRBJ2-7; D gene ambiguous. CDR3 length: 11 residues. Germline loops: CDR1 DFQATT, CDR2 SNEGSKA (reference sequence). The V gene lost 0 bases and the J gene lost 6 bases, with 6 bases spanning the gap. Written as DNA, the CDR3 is TGCAGTGCTAGAGATGCGACCGAGCAGTACTTC. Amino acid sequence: CSARDATEQYF.

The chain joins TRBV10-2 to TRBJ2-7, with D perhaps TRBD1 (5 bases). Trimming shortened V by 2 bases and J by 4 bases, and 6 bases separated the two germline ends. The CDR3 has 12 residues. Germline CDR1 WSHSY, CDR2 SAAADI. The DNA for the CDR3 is TGCGCCAGCAGTGAGCAGGGTTACGAGCAGTACTTC. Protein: CASSEQGYEQYF.

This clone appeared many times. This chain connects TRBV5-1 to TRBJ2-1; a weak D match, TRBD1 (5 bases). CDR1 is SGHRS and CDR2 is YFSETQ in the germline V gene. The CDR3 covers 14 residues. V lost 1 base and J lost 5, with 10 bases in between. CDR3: CASSLRSRDNEQFF. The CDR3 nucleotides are TGCGCCAGCAGCTTGCGGTCCAGGGACAATGAGCAGTTCTTC.

Here the CDR3 reads CASRPRGNPNHEQYF. The CDR3 coding sequence is TGTGCCAGCAGACCCCGCGGGAATCCAAATCACGAGCAGTACTTC. This chain links TRBV6-5 with TRBJ2-7, with TRBD2 as a possible D gene (6 bases). The CDR3 covers 15 residues. The germline V and J ends were trimmed by 6 bases and 5 bases, with 20 bases remaining between them. Germline V lookup: CDR1 MNHEY, CDR2 SVGAGI.

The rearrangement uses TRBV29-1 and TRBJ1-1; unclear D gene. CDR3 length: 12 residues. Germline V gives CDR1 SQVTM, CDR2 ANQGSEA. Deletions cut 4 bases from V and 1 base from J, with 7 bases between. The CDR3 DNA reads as TGCAGCGTTGTACGTCCGAACACTGAAGCTTTCTTT. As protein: CSVVRPNTEAFF.

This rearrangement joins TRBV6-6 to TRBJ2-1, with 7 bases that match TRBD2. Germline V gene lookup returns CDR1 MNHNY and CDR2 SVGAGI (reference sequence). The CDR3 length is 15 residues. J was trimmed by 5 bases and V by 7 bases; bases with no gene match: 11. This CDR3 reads CASIPAGEGNNEQFF. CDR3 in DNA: TGTGCCAGCATCCCCGCGGGGGAAGGGAACAATGAGCAGTTCTTC.

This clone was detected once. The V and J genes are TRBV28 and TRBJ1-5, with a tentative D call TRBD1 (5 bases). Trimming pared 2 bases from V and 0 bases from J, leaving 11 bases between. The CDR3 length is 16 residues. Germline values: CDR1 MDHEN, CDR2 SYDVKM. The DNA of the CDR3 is TGTGCCAGCAGTTTAATGGGGACGGATAGCAATCAGCCCCAGCATTTT. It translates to CASSLMGTDSNQPQHF.

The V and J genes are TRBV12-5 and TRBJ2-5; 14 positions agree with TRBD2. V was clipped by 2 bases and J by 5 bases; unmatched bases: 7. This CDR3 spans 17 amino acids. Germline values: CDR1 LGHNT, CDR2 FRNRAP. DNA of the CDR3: TGTGCTAGTGGTTTGTTCTCTTGGACTAGCGGGAGGGAGACCCAGTACTTC. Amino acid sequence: CASGLFSWTSGRETQYF.

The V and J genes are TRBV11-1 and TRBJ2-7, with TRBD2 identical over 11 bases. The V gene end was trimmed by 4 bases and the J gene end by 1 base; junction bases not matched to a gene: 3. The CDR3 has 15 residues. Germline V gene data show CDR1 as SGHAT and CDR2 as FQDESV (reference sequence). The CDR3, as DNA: TGTGCCAGCAGCTACGGGACTAGCGGTTCCTACGAGCAGTACTTC. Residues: CASSYGTSGSYEQYF.

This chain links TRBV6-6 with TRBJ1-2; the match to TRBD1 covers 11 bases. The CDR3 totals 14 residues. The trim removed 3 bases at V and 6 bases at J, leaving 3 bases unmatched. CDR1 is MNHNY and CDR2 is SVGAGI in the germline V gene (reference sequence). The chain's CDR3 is CASSYGQGANGYTF. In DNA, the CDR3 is TGTGCCAGCAGTTATGGACAGGGGGCGAATGGCTACACCTTC.

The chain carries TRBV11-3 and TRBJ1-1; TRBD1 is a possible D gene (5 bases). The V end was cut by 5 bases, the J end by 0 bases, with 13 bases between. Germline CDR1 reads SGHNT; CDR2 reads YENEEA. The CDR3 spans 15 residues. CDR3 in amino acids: CASSAGFPMNTEAFF. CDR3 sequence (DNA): TGTGCCAGCAGCGCAGGGTTCCCCATGAACACTGAAGCTTTCTTT.

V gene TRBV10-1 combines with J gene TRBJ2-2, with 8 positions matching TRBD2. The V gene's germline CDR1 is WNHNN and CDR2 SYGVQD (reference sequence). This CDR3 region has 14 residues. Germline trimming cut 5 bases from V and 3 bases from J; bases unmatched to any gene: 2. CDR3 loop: CASSSGGDTGELFF. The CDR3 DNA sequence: TGCGCCAGCAGTAGCGGGGGTGACACCGGGGAGCTGTTTTTT.

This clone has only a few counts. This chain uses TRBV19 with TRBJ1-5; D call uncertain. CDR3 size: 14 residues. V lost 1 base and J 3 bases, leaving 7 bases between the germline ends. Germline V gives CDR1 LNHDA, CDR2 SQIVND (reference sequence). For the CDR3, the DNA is TGTGCCAGTAGTATAGTACCCCACAATCAGCCCCAGCATTTT. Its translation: CASSIVPHNQPQHF.

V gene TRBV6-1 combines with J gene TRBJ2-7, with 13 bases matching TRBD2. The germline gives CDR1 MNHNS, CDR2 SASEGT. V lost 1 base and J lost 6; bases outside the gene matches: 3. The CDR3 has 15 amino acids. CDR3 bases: TGTGCCAGCAGTGAAGAACTAGCGGGAGGGTTCGAGCAGTACTTC. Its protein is CASSEELAGGFEQYF.

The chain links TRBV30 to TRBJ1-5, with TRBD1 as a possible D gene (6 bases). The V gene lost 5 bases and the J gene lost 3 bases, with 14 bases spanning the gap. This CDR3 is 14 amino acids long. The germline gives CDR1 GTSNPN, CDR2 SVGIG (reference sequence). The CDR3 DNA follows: TGTGCCTGGGGGAAAGGACAGTTCAATCAGCCCCAGCATTTT. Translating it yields CAWGKGQFNQPQHF. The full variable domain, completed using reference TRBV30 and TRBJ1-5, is SQTIHQWPATLVQPVGSPLSLECTVEGTSNPNLYWYRQAAGRGLQLLFYSVGIGQISSEVPQNLSASRPQDRQFILSSKKLLLSDSGFYLCAWGKGQFNQPQHFGDGTRLSIL.

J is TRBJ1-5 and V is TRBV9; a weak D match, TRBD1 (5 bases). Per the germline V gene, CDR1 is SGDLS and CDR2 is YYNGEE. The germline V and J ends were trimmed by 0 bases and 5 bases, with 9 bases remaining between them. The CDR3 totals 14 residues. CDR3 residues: CASSVGVGDQPQHF. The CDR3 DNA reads TGTGCCAGCAGCGTAGGGGTAGGGGATCAGCCCCAGCATTTT.

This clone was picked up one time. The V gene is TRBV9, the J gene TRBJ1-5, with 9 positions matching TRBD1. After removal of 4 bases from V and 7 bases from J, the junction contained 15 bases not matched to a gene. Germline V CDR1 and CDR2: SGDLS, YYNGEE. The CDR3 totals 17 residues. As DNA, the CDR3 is TGTGCCAGCAGCTGGATCGGGGGACAGGGTATCGAGCAGCCCCAGCATTTT. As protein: CASSWIGGQGIEQPQHF.

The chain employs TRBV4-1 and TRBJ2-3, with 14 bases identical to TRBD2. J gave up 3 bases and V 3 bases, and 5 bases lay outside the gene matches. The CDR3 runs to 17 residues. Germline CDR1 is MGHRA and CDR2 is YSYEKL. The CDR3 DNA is TGCGCCAGCAGCCAGTCAGGACTAGCGGGAGGAACAGATACGCAGTATTTT. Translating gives CASSQSGLAGGTDTQYF.

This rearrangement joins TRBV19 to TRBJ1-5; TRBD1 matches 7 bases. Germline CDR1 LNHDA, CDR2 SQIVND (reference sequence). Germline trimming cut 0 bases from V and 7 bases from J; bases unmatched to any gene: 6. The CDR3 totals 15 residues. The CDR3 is CASSIEGGRGQPQHF. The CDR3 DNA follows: TGTGCCAGTAGTATAGAAGGGGGCCGGGGGCAGCCCCAGCATTTT.